These 25 T cell receptor beta chains came from one sample sequenced in a study of T cell changes during pregnancy in multiple sclerosis. Only in-frame clones appear in the TCRdb table, and some are missing; sequencing was by immunoSEQ multiplex PCR. The sample has tens of thousands of clones, 80% to 95% seen once. Specimen: peripheral blood, collected in the first trimester of pregnancy. The receptors stem from a female donor with multiple sclerosis, enrolled in a pregnancy study.

The gene calls are TRBV11-3 and TRBJ2-1, with D possibly being TRBD1 (5 bases). The CDR3 is 17 amino acids. The germline V and J ends were trimmed by 1 base and 0 bases, with 13 bases remaining between them. Looked up from germline, CDR1 is SGHNT and CDR2 is YENEEA. CDR3 sequence (DNA): TGTGCCAGCAGCTTAGGGGTGGGGCAACGCTCCTACAATGAGCAGTTCTTC. Translating gives CASSLGVGQRSYNEQFF.

The V gene is TRBV4-1, the J gene TRBJ1-2; D unclear. The V end lost 0 bases, the J end lost 5 bases, and 10 bases lay between the germline ends. Per the germline V gene, CDR1 is MGHRA and CDR2 is YSYEKL. The CDR3 has 14 residues. CDR3 sequence (DNA): TGCGCCAGCAGCCAAGAATCCAGGATTTATGGCTACACCTTC. Translation: CASSQESRIYGYTF.

V usage is TRBV27 and J usage is TRBJ2-6; D may be TRBD2 (5 bases). The V gene lost 4 bases and the J gene lost 0 bases, with 13 bases spanning the gap. Germline loops: CDR1 MNHEY, CDR2 SMNVEV (reference sequence). The CDR3 totals 17 residues. As DNA, the CDR3 is TGTGCCAGCAGTTCCCCCGGGAAGTTCTCTGGGGCCAACGTCCTGACTTTC. Amino acid sequence: CASSSPGKFSGANVLTF.

The CDR3 DNA follows: TGTGCCAGCAGTGCCACTAGCGGGGGGTTTCCCAATGAGCAGTTCTTC. Protein: CASSATSGGFPNEQFF. The chain is built from TRBV6-4 and TRBJ2-1; 12 bases align to TRBD2. The junction had 7 bases not matched to a gene; V was cut back by 4 bases and J by 6 bases. Germline-derived CDR1 and CDR2 are MRHNA and SNTAGT. This CDR3 has 16 residues.

The chain has TRBV9 and TRBJ2-6; 7 bases map to TRBD1. Germline CDR1 is SGDLS and CDR2 is YYNGEE. Trimming took 0 bases from V and 0 from J; bases not matched to a gene: 9. There are 19 residues in the CDR3. In DNA form, the CDR3 reads TGTGCCAGCAGCGTAGTAGGCATGGGACAGCCCTCTGGGGCCAACGTCCTGACTTTC. This encodes CASSVVGMGQPSGANVLTF.

V is TRBV29-1 and J is TRBJ2-1; 7 bases align to TRBD1. V shed 0 bases, J shed 9 bases, and the junction held 5 bases outside the gene matches. Germline V gives CDR1 SQVTM, CDR2 ANQGSEA. This CDR3 region has 13 residues. Written as DNA, the CDR3 is TGCAGCGTTGAAGAGACAGGGTTCAGTGAGCAGTTCTTC. Its translation: CSVEETGFSEQFF.

This chain joins TRBV6-1 and TRBJ1-6; 7 bases fit TRBD1. V lost 4 bases and J lost 7; bases outside the gene matches: 4. The V gene's germline CDR1 is MNHNS and CDR2 SASEGT. This CDR3 is built from 14 residues. CDR3 DNA sequence: TGTGCCAGCAGTGGGACAGGTTACAATTCACCCCTCCACTTT. Translation: CASSGTGYNSPLHF.

The gene calls are TRBV25-1 and TRBJ2-2, with unresolved D. The CDR3 spans 13 residues. V dropped 4 bases and J dropped 7 bases, with 10 bases sitting between them. Germline values: CDR1 MGHDK, CDR2 SYGVNS. This chain's CDR3 is CASSVLRSGELFF. The CDR3 DNA reads TGTGCCAGCAGTGTTCTCCGGAGCGGGGAGCTGTTTTTT.

V and J are TRBV29-1 and TRBJ2-1, with D unresolved. The V end was cut by 7 bases, the J end by 6 bases, with 22 bases between. The length of the CDR3 is 15 residues. CDR1 and CDR2 (germline): SQVTM, ANQGSEA. This chain's CDR3 is CSAIPPGLGLNEQFF. CDR3 sequence (DNA): TGCAGCGCCATACCCCCAGGCCTCGGTCTCAATGAGCAGTTCTTC.

The rearrangement joins TRBV4-3 to TRBJ1-2; the D gene is possibly TRBD1 (6 bases). Trimming cost V 1 base and J 5 bases, with 29 bases left between them. Germline-derived CDR1 and CDR2 are LGHNA and YSLEER. The CDR3 sequence is 20 residues long. The CDR3 here is CASSQGEGRGSFLRGYGYTF. CDR3 nucleotide sequence: TGCGCCAGCAGCCAAGGAGAAGGAAGGGGGTCATTCCTTAGGGGTTATGGCTACACCTTC.

J is TRBJ2-2 and V is TRBV30; perhaps TRBD1 as D (5 bases). The germline gives CDR1 GTSNPN, CDR2 SVGIG (reference sequence). V lost 2 bases to trimming and J lost 7 bases, with 11 bases between them. The CDR3 totals 13 residues. CDR3 sequence: CAWSSQGNGELFF. In DNA form, the CDR3 reads TGTGCCTGGAGTTCTCAGGGAAACGGGGAGCTGTTTTTT.

This clone appeared once. The chain links TRBV18 to TRBJ2-3; TRBD1 might be the D (6 bases). V lost 6 bases to trimming and J lost 5 bases, with 18 bases between them. The CDR3 covers 15 residues. Per germline, CDR1 KGHSH and CDR2 LQKENI. In nucleotides, the CDR3 is TGTGCCAGCTCCCCCAAGGCCAGGGGACGAGATACGCAGTATTTT. Protein sequence: CASSPKARGRDTQYF. The full variable domain, its missing parts supplied by reference TRBV18 and TRBJ2-3, is NAGVMQNPRHLVRRRGQEARLRCSPMKGHSHVYWYRQLPEEGLKFMVYLQKENIIDESGMPKERFSAEFPKEGPSILRIQQVVRGDSAAYFCASSPKARGRDTQYFGPGTRLTVL.

CDR3 amino acids: CASSRQGMNTEAFF. The DNA for the CDR3 is TGTGCCAGCAGCCGACAGGGGATGAACACTGAAGCTTTCTTT. The V call is TRBV6-5, the J call TRBJ1-1; 8 nucleotides line up with TRBD1. This CDR3 has 14 amino acids. V gave up 6 bases and J gave up 0 bases; unmatched junction bases: 3. Germline V CDR1 and CDR2: MNHEY, SVGAGI.

This sequence joins TRBV25-1 and TRBJ2-2; D is undetermined. The germline V gene encodes CDR1 MGHDK and CDR2 SYGVNS. There are 13 residues in the CDR3. The V gene lost 4 bases and the J gene lost 6 bases, with 9 bases spanning the gap. CDR3 loop: CASSAGLSGELFF. The CDR3 DNA reads TGTGCCAGCAGTGCTGGCCTGTCCGGGGAGCTGTTTTTT.

The chain recombines TRBV13 with TRBJ2-7, with a possible D match to TRBD2 (6 bases). The V end was cut by 6 bases, the J end by 6 bases, with 21 bases between. The CDR3 consists of 15 residues. The germline gives CDR1 PRHDT, CDR2 FYEKMQ (reference sequence). This CDR3 reads CASSPGGAGDLEQYF. The CDR3 coding sequence is TGTGCCAGCAGTCCTGGAGGGGCTGGGGACCTCGAGCAGTACTTC.

The chain links TRBV7-9 to TRBJ2-5; D unresolved. CDR3 length: 12 residues. The germline CDR1 and CDR2 sequences are SEHNR and FQNEAQ (reference sequence). The V gene lost 5 bases and the J gene lost 5 bases, with 9 bases spanning the gap. The CDR3 loop is CASSPVRETQYF. In DNA, the CDR3 is TGTGCCAGCAGCCCGGTGAGGGAGACCCAGTACTTC. Full variable domain (outside the CDR3, taken from reference TRBV7-9 and TRBJ2-5): DTGVSQNPRHKITKRGQNVTFRCDPISEHNRLYWYRQTLGQGPEFLTYFQNEAQLEKSRLLSDRFSAERPKGSFSTLEIQRTEQGDSAMYLCASSPVRETQYFGPGTRLLVL.

The chain is built from TRBV19 and TRBJ2-5, with a possible D match to TRBD2 (5 bases). CDR1 LNHDA and CDR2 SQIVND come from the germline V gene (reference sequence). Trimming stripped 3 bases from V and 5 bases from J, with 16 bases between. CDR3 size: 15 residues. The CDR3 sequence is CASSIPLLGRETQYF. In DNA, the CDR3 is TGTGCCAGTAGTATCCCCTTACTAGGTCGGGAGACCCAGTACTTC.

J is TRBJ1-2 and V is TRBV15; TRBD1 matches 7 bases. Germline loops: CDR1 LNHNV, CDR2 YYDKDF (reference sequence). V shed 1 base and J 7 bases; nucleotides not matched to a gene: 6. The CDR3 has 14 residues. CDR3 DNA: TGTGCCACCAGCAGAGTTAGGACAGGATTTGGCTACACCTTC. Encoded protein: CATSRVRTGFGYTF.

This chain uses TRBV11-2 with TRBJ1-1; D is perhaps TRBD1 (5 bases). V lost 2 bases and J 4 bases, leaving 20 bases between the germline ends. This CDR3 region has 17 residues. Germline-derived CDR1 and CDR2 are SGHAT and FQNNGV. The CDR3 loop reads CASSLLRGIPGGTEAFF. In DNA form, the CDR3 reads TGTGCCAGCAGCTTACTCCGTGGGATCCCCGGGGGCACTGAAGCTTTCTTT.

The V and J genes are TRBV6-1 and TRBJ1-3; maybe TRBD1 (5 bases). Trimming pared 4 bases from V and 3 bases from J, leaving 16 bases between. CDR1 and CDR2 from the germline V gene are MNHNS and SASEGT. CDR3 length equals 16 residues. The CDR3 coding sequence is TGTGCCAGCAGTGGACAGTCGGGGAGGAATGGAAACACCATATATTTT. This sequence encodes CASSGQSGRNGNTIYF.

The CDR3 protein is CATAFGLAGEQYF. The CDR3 DNA reads as TGTGCCACCGCTTTTGGACTAGCGGGCGAGCAGTACTTC. The rearrangement uses TRBV6-5 and TRBJ2-7, with 11 bases that match TRBD2. Unmatched junction bases numbered 8, after V lost 10 bases and J lost 6 bases. Per germline, CDR1 MNHEY and CDR2 SVGAGI. There are 13 residues in the CDR3.

The chain uses TRBV7-9 and TRBJ1-1, with TRBD1 matching over 7 bases. The V gene end was trimmed by 2 bases and the J gene end by 1 base; junction bases not matched to a gene: 4. Germline CDR1 SEHNR, CDR2 FQNEAQ (reference sequence). CDR3 length: 15 residues. CDR3 residues: CASSLRGQRNTEAFF. In DNA form, the CDR3 reads TGTGCCAGCAGCTTAAGGGGACAGAGGAACACTGAAGCTTTCTTT. Full variable domain (rest looked up from reference TRBV7-9 and TRBJ1-1): DTGVSQNPRHKITKRGQNVTFRCDPISEHNRLYWYRQTLGQGPEFLTYFQNEAQLEKSRLLSDRFSAERPKGSFSTLEIQRTEQGDSAMYLCASSLRGQRNTEAFFGQGTRLTVV.

CDR3 residues: CAIRREKGRYTF. CDR3 nucleotides: TGTGCCATCAGGCGAGAAAAGGGGCGCTACACCTTC. The gene calls are TRBV10-3 and TRBJ1-2; TRBD1 might be the D (5 bases). The germline CDR1 and CDR2 sequences are ENHRY and SYGVKD. The CDR3 has 12 amino acids. V lost 6 bases to trimming and J lost 9 bases, with 14 bases between them.

The chain carries TRBV11-2 and TRBJ1-4; D remains unclear. V lost 4 bases and J lost 3, with 9 bases in between. This CDR3 has 14 residues. CDR1 is SGHAT, CDR2 FQNNGV, per germline. The CDR3, as DNA: TGTGCCAGCAGCTCTCGGGGTTCTAATGAAAAACTGTTTTTT. Translation gives CASSSRGSNEKLFF.

V usage is TRBV2 and J usage is TRBJ2-2; D gene uncertain. This CDR3 has 14 residues. Trimming removed 1 base from V and 7 bases from J, with 10 bases in between. The germline V gene has CDR1 SNHLY and CDR2 FYNNEI. For the CDR3, the DNA is TGTGCCAGCAGTGAAGATCAGGTAGTCGGGGAGCTGTTTTTT. Translating it yields CASSEDQVVGELFF.